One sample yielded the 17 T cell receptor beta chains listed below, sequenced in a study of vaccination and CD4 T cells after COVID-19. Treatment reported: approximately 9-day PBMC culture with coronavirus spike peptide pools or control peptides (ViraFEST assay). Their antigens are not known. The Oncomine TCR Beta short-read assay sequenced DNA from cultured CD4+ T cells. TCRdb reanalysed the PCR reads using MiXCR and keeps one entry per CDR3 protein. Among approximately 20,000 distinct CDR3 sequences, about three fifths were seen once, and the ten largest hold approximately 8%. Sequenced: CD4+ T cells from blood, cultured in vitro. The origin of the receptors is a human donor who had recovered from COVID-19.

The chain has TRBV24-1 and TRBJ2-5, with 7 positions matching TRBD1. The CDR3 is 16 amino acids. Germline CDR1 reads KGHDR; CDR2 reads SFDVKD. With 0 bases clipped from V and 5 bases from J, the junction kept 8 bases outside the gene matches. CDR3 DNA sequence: TGTGCCACCAGTGATTTGGCTGCAGGGGGAACGGAGACCCAGTACTTC. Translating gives CATSDLAAGGTETQYF.

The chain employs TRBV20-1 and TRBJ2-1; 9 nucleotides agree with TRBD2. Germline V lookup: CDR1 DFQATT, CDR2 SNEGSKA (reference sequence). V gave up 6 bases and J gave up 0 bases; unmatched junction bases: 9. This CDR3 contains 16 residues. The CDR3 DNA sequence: TGCAGTGCAGACCTAGCGGGAAGTAGCTCCTACAATGAGCAGTTCTTC. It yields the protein CSADLAGSSSYNEQFF.

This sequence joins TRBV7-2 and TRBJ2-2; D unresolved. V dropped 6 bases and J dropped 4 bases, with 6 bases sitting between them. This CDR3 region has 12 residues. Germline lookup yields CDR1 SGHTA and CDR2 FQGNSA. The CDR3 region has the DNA TGTGCCAGCAGGTTGGGCACCGGGGAGCTGTTTTTT. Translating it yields CASRLGTGELFF.

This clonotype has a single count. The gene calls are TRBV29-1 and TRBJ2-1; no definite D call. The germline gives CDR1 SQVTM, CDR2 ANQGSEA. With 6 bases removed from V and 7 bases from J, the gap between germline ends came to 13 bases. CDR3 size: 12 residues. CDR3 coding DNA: TGCAGCGTCAATGGGTGGGGAAATGAGCAGTTCTTC. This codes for CSVNGWGNEQFF.

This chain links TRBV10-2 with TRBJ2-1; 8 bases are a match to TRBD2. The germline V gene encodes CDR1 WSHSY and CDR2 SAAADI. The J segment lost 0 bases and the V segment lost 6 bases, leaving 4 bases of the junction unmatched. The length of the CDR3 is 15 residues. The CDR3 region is CASRVAGSSYNEQFF. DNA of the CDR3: TGCGCCAGCAGAGTAGCGGGAAGCTCCTACAATGAGCAGTTCTTC.

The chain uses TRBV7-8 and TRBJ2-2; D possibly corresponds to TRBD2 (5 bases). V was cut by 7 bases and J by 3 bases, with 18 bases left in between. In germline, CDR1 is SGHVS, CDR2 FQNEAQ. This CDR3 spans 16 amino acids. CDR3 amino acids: CASTTAGPLDTGELFF. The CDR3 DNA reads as TGTGCCAGCACGACGGCGGGCCCCCTCGACACCGGGGAGCTGTTTTTT.

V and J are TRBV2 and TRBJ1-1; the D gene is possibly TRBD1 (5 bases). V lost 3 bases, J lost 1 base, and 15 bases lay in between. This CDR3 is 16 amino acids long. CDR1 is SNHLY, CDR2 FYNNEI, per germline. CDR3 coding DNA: TGTGCCAGCAGTGATGGGGTGGGGCAGACGAACACTGAAGCTTTCTTT. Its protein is CASSDGVGQTNTEAFF.

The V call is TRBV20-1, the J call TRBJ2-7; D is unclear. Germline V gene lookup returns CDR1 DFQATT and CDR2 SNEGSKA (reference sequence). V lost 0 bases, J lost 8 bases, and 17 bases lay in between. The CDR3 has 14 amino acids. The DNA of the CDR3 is TGCAGTGCTAGAGATCGGGTGTTTGCTGAAAAGCAGTACTTC. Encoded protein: CSARDRVFAEKQYF.

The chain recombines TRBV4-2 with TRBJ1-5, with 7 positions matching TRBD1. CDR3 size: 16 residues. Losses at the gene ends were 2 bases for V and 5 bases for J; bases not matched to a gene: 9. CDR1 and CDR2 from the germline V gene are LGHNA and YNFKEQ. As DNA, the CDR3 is TGTGCCAGCAGCCAACCGGCAGGGGGGAAGGATCAGCCCCAGCATTTT. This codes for CASSQPAGGKDQPQHF.

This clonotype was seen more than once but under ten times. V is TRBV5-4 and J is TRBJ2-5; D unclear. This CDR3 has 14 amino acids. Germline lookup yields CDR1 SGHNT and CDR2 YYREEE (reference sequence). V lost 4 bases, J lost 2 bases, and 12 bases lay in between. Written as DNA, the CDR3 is TGTGCCAGCAGCCACTCCACCAGACAAGAGACCCAGTACTTC. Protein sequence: CASSHSTRQETQYF.

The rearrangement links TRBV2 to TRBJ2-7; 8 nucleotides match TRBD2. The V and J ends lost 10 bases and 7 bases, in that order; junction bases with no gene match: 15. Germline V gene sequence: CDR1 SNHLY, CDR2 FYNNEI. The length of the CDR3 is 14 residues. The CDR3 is CANSASGGSGEQYF. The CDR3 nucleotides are TGTGCCAACTCCGCCTCGGGAGGGTCGGGGGAGCAGTACTTC.

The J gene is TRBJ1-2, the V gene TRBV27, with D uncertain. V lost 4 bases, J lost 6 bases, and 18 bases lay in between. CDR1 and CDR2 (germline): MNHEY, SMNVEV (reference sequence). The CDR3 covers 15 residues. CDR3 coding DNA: TGTGCCAGCAGTTCCCTGGGGTTACCCAACCATGGCTACACCTTC. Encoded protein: CASSSLGLPNHGYTF.

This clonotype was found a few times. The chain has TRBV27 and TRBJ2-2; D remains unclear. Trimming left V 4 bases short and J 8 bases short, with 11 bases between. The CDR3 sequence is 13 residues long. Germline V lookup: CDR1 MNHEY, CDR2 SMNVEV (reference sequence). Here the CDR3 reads CASSWNREGELFF. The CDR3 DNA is TGTGCCAGCAGTTGGAATCGAGAAGGGGAGCTGTTTTTT.

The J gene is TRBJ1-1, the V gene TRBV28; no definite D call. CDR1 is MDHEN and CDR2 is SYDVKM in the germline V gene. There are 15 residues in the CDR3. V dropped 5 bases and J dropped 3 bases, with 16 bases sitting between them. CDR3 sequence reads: CASSPPDRPHTEAFF. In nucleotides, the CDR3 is TGTGCCAGCAGTCCCCCCGATCGGCCTCACACTGAAGCTTTCTTT. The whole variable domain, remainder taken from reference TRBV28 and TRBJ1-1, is DVKVTQSSRYLVKRTGEKVFLECVQDMDHENMFWYRQDPGLGLRLIYFSYDVKMKEKGDIPEGYSVSREKKERFSLILESASTNQTSMYLCASSPPDRPHTEAFFGQGTRLTVV.

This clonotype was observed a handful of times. This CDR3 is CATSDLDYGYTF. The CDR3 DNA is TGTGCCACCAGTGATTTGGACTATGGCTACACCTTC. This chain connects TRBV24-1 to TRBJ1-2; D unresolved. This CDR3 spans 12 amino acids. The germline V and J ends were trimmed by 0 bases and 3 bases, with 1 base remaining between them. CDR1 is KGHDR and CDR2 is SFDVKD in the germline V gene.

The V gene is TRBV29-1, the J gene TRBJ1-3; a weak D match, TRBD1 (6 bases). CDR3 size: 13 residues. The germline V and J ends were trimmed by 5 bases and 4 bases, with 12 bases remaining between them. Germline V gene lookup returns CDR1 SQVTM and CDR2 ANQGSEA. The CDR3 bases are TGCAGCGTTTCCCGGGACATAGGAAACACCATATATTTT. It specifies CSVSRDIGNTIYF. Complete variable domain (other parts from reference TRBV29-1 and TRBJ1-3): SAVISQKPSRDICQRGTSLTIQCQVDSQVTMMFWYRQQPGQSLTLIATANQGSEATYESGFVIDKFPISRPNLTFSTLTVSNMSPEDSSIYLCSVSRDIGNTIYFGEGSWLTVV.

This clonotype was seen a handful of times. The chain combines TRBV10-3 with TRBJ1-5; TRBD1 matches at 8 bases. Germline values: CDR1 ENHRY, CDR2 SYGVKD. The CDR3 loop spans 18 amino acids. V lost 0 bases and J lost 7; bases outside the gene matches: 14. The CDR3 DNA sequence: TGTGCCATCAGTGAGTCCCGGGGTAAGGACAGGGCGGGGCAGCCCCAGCATTTT. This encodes CAISESRGKDRAGQPQHF.